This T cell receptor beta chain was recorded in a study of T cell repertoires in cytomegalovirus infection. TCRdb reanalysed the reads using MiXCR and keeps one entry per CDR3 protein. The sample consists of around 170,000 distinct CDR3 sequences, roughly a sixth of them appearing once. This clonotype was observed a handful of times. Antigen unknown. Study-level results: It was HLA-C-restricted CMV-specific TCR beta clonotypes that dominated the response ex vivo.

Specimen: CD8+ T cells from PBMCs. The sequence was collected from a human donor in good health (CMV status not recorded). Some clones in this sample may be carry-over from other donors' samples.

As DNA, the CDR3 is TGTGCCAGCAGCTTAGCCCCCGGACAGGGACTCTACTTGAGGGAGCAGTACTTC. Encoded protein: CASSLAPGQGLYLREQYF. The gene calls are TRBV11-1 and TRBJ2-7; 8 bases match TRBD1. CDR3 length: 18 amino acids. Germline trimming cut 0 bases from V and 7 bases from J; bases unmatched to any gene: 17. Germline V gene lookup returns CDR1 SGHAT and CDR2 FQDESV (reference sequence).